The rows below give T cell receptor beta chains drawn from one sample of a study of T cells in Graves' hyperthyroidism and ophthalmopathy. TCRdb re-derived calls from the multiplex PCR reads in MiXCR, one entry per CDR3 protein. The sample consists of 250,000 or so distinct CDR3 sequences, roughly 15% of them appearing once. Material for sequencing was blood. The receptors were sampled from a middle-aged woman with Graves' hyperthyroidism that later progressed to Graves' ophthalmopathy. Both conserved end residues are part of each CDR3. Fields, in order: CDR3 protein, CDR3 DNA, clone size, J gene, V gene, D gene. The D gene is left open where the match is weak. Rows give clone size only sometimes, using once, few, many, or a class for an expanded clone.

cdr3_aa: CSARYGLGADEQFF; cdr3_nt: TGCAGTGCTAGATATGGACTAGGAGCCGATGAGCAGTTCTTC; clone_size: many; j_call: TRBJ2-1; v_call: TRBV20-1; d_call: TRBD2
cdr3_aa: CASSPTDTQYF; cdr3_nt: TGTGCCAGCTCACCGACGGATACGCAGTATTTT; clone_size: many; j_call: TRBJ2-3; v_call: TRBV18; d_call: .
cdr3_aa: CASGGLAGSTDTQYF; cdr3_nt: TGTGCCAGCGGGGGACTAGCGGGATCCACAGATACGCAGTATTTT; clone_size: many; j_call: TRBJ2-3; v_call: TRBV2; d_call: TRBD2
cdr3_aa: CSAYDGITDTQYF; cdr3_nt: TGCAGTGCTTACGACGGGATCACAGATACGCAGTATTTT; clone_size: many; j_call: TRBJ2-3; v_call: TRBV20-1; d_call: .
cdr3_aa: CASSYFAGVYEQYF; cdr3_nt: TGTGCCAGCAGTTACTTTGCGGGAGTCTACGAGCAGTACTTC; clone_size: many; j_call: TRBJ2-7; v_call: TRBV6-2/TRBV6-3; d_call: TRBD2
cdr3_aa: CASSLYPFSTDTQYF; cdr3_nt: TGTGCCAGCAGCTTATATCCTTTCAGCACAGATACGCAGTATTTT; clone_size: many; j_call: TRBJ2-3; v_call: TRBV7-9; d_call: .
cdr3_aa: CASSEPVHEQYF; cdr3_nt: TGTGCCAGCAGTGAACCGGTCCACGAGCAGTACTTC; clone_size: many; j_call: TRBJ2-7; v_call: TRBV2; d_call: .
cdr3_aa: CASSTQYTQYF; cdr3_nt: TGTGCCAGCTCTACCCAGTATACGCAGTATTTT; clone_size: many; j_call: TRBJ2-3; v_call: TRBV28; d_call: .
cdr3_aa: CASTPDRLNTEAFF; cdr3_nt: TGTGCCAGCACCCCGGACAGGCTGAACACTGAAGCTTTCTTT; clone_size: many; j_call: TRBJ1-1; v_call: TRBV12-3/TRBV12-4; d_call: TRBD1
cdr3_aa: CASGPDGTWLTEAFF; cdr3_nt: TGTGCTAGTGGCCCAGACGGGACTTGGCTCACTGAAGCTTTCTTT; clone_size: many; j_call: TRBJ1-1; v_call: TRBV12-5; d_call: .
cdr3_aa: CASSPFPGLAGETQYF; cdr3_nt: TGTGCCAGCAGCCCCTTCCCGGGACTCGCCGGGGAGACCCAGTACTTC; clone_size: .; j_call: TRBJ2-5; v_call: TRBV7-9; d_call: .
cdr3_aa: CASSAQRPEAFF; cdr3_nt: TGTGCCAGCAGCGCGCAAAGGCCCGAAGCTTTCTTT; clone_size: many; j_call: TRBJ1-1; v_call: TRBV11-2; d_call: .
cdr3_aa: CASAVGVSGANVLTF; cdr3_nt: TGTGCCAGCGCGGTTGGAGTCTCTGGGGCCAACGTCCTGACTTTC; clone_size: .; j_call: TRBJ2-6; v_call: TRBV6-1; d_call: .
cdr3_aa: CASSLAGFRSYNEQIF; cdr3_nt: TGCGCCAGCAGCTTGGCAGGGTTTCGCTCCTACAATGAGCAGATCTTC; clone_size: .; j_call: TRBJ2-1; v_call: TRBV5-1; d_call: .
cdr3_aa: CASSLFSLAENNEQFF; cdr3_nt: TGTGCCAGCAGCTTGTTTAGTCTAGCGGAAAACAATGAGCAGTTCTTC; clone_size: many; j_call: TRBJ2-1; v_call: TRBV11-2; d_call: TRBD2
cdr3_aa: CASSLAGLRSYEQYF; cdr3_nt: TGTGCCAGCAGCTTAGCAGGGTTAAGATCCTACGAGCAGTACTTC; clone_size: many; j_call: TRBJ2-7; v_call: TRBV11-2; d_call: .
cdr3_aa: CASSHFYEQFF; cdr3_nt: TGCGCCAGCAGCCATTTCTATGAGCAGTTCTTC; clone_size: .; j_call: TRBJ2-1; v_call: TRBV4-1; d_call: .
cdr3_aa: CASSPLGQGAEAFF; cdr3_nt: TGTGCCAGCAGCCCCTTAGGGCAGGGGGCTGAAGCTTTCTTT; clone_size: many; j_call: TRBJ1-1; v_call: TRBV3-1; d_call: TRBD1
cdr3_aa: CASTAVSGELFF; cdr3_nt: TGTGCCAGCACCGCCGTTTCCGGGGAGCTGTTTTTT; clone_size: many; j_call: TRBJ2-2; v_call: TRBV28; d_call: .
cdr3_aa: CAWSLMPLRGSNTGELFF; cdr3_nt: TGTGCCTGGAGCCTTATGCCCCTGCGGGGGTCGAACACCGGGGAGCTGTTTTTT; clone_size: many; j_call: TRBJ2-2; v_call: TRBV30; d_call: TRBD2
cdr3_aa: CASSLVEQEDTQYF; cdr3_nt: TGTGCCAGCAGCTTAGTCGAACAGGAGGATACGCAGTATTTT; clone_size: many; j_call: TRBJ2-3; v_call: TRBV11-3; d_call: .
cdr3_aa: CAISGLAGTDEQFF; cdr3_nt: TGTGCCATCAGTGGACTAGCGGGGACTGATGAGCAGTTCTTC; clone_size: .; j_call: TRBJ2-1; v_call: TRBV10-3; d_call: TRBD2
cdr3_aa: CASSLGSDRTLYNEQFF; cdr3_nt: TGTGCCAGCAGCCTCGGATCGGACAGGACTTTATACAATGAGCAGTTCTTC; clone_size: many; j_call: TRBJ2-1; v_call: TRBV3-1; d_call: TRBD1
cdr3_aa: CASSVGGVSYEQYF; cdr3_nt: TGTGCCAGCAGCGTAGGCGGAGTCTCCTACGAGCAGTACTTC; clone_size: .; j_call: TRBJ2-7; v_call: TRBV9; d_call: .
cdr3_aa: CASSEKGPGLAGDWTYNEQFF; cdr3_nt: TGTGCCAGCAGTGAAAAGGGGCCGGGACTAGCGGGAGATTGGACCTACAATGAGCAGTTCTTC; clone_size: .; j_call: TRBJ2-1; v_call: TRBV2; d_call: TRBD2
cdr3_aa: CASRGGTAGEQYF; cdr3_nt: TGTGCCAGTAGAGGAGGAACTGCTGGCGAGCAGTACTTC; clone_size: many; j_call: TRBJ2-7; v_call: TRBV11-2; d_call: .
cdr3_aa: CASSLRTQMREKLFF; cdr3_nt: TGTGCCAGCAGTTTACGGACTCAAATGAGGGAAAAACTGTTTTTT; clone_size: many; j_call: TRBJ1-4; v_call: TRBV28; d_call: .
cdr3_aa: CASSPLSIGETQYF; cdr3_nt: TGTGCCAGCAGTCCCCTTTCAATCGGAGAGACCCAGTACTTC; clone_size: many; j_call: TRBJ2-5; v_call: TRBV6-1; d_call: .
cdr3_aa: CASSQGQGAPDEQFF; cdr3_nt: TGTGCCAGCAGCCAAGGACAGGGGGCTCCGGATGAGCAGTTCTTC; clone_size: many; j_call: TRBJ2-1; v_call: TRBV11-3; d_call: TRBD1